This TCR beta chain was profiled in a study of T cells in Graves' hyperthyroidism and ophthalmopathy. Findings of the study overall: Ophthalmopathy, which appeared later, was predicted by the model a median roughly 6.6 months before onset. Appearing also in blood were most of the thyroid clonotypes expanded above 0.001.

Among ophthalmopathy patients, the Clinical Activity Score reached at least 3, the NOSPECS grade reached at least 4, and duration remained under 3 months. In making diagnoses, clinical symptoms, serum thyroxine and TRAb, thyroid ultrasound and orbital computed tomography were all used. A word on this clonotype: Its target is not known.

TCR beta CDR3 regions were amplified from RNA transcripts. First-round RT-PCR targeting the TCR CDR3 was performed with the HTBI primer set. TCRdb re-derived calls from the multiplex PCR reads in MiXCR, one entry per CDR3 protein. The table lists over 450,000 distinct CDR3 sequences, 17% of them singletons. The CDR3 consists of 15 residues. Germline assignment: CDR1 ENHRY and CDR2 SYGVKD. J lost 5 bases, V lost 10 bases, and 10 bases had no gene match. The source of this sequence is a woman aged 18-35 years with Graves' ophthalmopathy. V usage is TRBV10-3 and J usage is TRBJ2-3; TRBD2 matches 12 bases. Sequences were obtained from blood. The CDR3 DNA reads TGTGCCACGGCCGCACTAGCGGGAGGAGAAGATACGCAGTATTTT. Protein sequence: CATAALAGGEDTQYF.